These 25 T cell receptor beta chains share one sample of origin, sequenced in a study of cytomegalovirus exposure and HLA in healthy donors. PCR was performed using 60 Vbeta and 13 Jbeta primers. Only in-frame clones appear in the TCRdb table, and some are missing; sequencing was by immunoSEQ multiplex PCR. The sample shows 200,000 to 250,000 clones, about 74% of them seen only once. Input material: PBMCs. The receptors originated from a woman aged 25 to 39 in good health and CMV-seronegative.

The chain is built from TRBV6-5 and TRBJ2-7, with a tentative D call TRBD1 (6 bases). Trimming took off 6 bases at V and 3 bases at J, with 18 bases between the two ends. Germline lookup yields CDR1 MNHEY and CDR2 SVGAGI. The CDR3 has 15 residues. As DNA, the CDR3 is TGTGCCAGCAGCAGCCGGGACACGGCTCGCTACGAGCAGTACTTC. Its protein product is CASSSRDTARYEQYF.

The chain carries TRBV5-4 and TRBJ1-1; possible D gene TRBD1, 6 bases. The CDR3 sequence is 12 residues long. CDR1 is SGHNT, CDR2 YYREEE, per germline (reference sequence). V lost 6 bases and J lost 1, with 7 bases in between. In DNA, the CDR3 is TGTGCCAGCACAGGGGAGAACACTGAAGCTTTCTTT. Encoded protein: CASTGENTEAFF.

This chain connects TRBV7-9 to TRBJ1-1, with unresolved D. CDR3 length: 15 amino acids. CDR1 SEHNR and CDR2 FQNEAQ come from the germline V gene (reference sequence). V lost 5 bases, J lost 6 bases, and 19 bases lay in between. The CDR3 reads CASSPPTVVRSEAFF. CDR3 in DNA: TGTGCCAGCAGCCCCCCAACAGTGGTCAGGTCTGAAGCTTTCTTT.

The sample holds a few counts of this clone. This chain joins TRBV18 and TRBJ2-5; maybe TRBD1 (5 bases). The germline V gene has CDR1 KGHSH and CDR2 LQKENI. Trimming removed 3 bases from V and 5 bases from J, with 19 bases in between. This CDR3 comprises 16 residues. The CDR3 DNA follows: TGTGCCAGCTCACCCGCCCCCGGGTTGGCAGGGGAGACCCAGTACTTC. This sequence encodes CASSPAPGLAGETQYF.

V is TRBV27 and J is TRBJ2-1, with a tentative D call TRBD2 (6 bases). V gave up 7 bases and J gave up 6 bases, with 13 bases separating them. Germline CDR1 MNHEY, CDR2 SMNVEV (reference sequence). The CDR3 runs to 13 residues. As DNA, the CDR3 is TGTGCCAGCACTTGGGCGGGGTCCAATGAGCAGTTCTTC. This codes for CASTWAGSNEQFF.

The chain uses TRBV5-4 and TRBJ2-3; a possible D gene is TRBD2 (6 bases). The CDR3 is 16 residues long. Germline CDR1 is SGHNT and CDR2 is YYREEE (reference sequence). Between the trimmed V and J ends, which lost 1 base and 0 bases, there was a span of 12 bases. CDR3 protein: CASSLWRDASTDTQYF. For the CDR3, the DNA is TGTGCCAGCAGCTTGTGGAGGGACGCCAGCACAGATACGCAGTATTTT.

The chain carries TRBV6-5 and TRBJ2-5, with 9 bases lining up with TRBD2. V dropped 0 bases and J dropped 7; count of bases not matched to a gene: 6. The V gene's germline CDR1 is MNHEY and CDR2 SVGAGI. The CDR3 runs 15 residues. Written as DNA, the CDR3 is TGTGCCAGCAGTTACTCTGGGACTAGCATTGGGACCCAGTACTTC. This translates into CASSYSGTSIGTQYF.

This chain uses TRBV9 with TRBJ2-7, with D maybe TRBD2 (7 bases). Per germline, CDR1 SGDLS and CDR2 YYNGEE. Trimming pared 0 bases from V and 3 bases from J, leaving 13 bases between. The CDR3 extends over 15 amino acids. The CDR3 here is CASSVGEGGYYEQYF. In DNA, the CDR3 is TGTGCCAGCAGCGTAGGGGAGGGGGGCTACTACGAGCAGTACTTC.

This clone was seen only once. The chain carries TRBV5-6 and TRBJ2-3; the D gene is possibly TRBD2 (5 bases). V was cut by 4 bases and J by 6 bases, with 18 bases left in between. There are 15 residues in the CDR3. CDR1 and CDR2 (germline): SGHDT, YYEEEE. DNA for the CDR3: TGTGCCAGCAGCCAACCGGGGTCCGTTCGGGATACGCAGTATTTT. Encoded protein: CASSQPGSVRDTQYF.

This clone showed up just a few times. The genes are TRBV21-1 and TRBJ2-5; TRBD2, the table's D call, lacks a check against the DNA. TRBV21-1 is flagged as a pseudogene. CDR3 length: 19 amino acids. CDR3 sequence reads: CASSKRLGGTLGREETQYF. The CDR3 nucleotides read TGTGCCAGCAGCAAAAGGCTTGGCGGGACCCTCGGAAGGGAGGAGACCCAGTACTTC.

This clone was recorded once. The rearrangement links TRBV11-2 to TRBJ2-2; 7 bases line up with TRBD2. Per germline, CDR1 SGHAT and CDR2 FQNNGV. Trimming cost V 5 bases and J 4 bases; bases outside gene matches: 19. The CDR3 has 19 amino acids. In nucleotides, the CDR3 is TGTGCCAGCAGCCTAAACATTTTCGGGGGGAGGGGTGGCACCGGGGAGCTGTTTTTT. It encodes CASSLNIFGGRGGTGELFF.

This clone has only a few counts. CDR3 bases: TGTGCCAGCAGCACCGGACAGCTACACTATGGCTACACCTTC. Translated: CASSTGQLHYGYTF. The gene calls are TRBV7-2 and TRBJ1-2, with D possibly TRBD1 on 6 matching bases. The CDR3 has 14 amino acids. Trimming took 5 bases from V and 3 from J, leaving 13 bases between them. Germline-derived CDR1 and CDR2 are SGHTA and FQGNSA.

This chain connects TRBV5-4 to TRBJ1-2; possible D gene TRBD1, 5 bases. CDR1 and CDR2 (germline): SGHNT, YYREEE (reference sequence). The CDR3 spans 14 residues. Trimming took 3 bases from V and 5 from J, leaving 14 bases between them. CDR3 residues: CASSSKTVEYGYTF. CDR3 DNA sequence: TGTGCCAGCAGCTCAAAGACAGTTGAATATGGCTACACCTTC. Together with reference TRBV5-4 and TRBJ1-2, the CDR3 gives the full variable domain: ETGVTQSPTHLIKTRGQQVTLRCSSQSGHNTVSWYQQALGQGPQFIFQYYREEENGRGNFPPRFSGLQFPNYSSELNVNALELDDSALYLCASSSKTVEYGYTFGSGTRLTVV.

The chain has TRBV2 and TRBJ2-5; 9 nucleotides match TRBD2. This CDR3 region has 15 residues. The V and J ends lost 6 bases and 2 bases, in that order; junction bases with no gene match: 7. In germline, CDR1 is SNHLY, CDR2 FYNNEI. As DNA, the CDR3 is TGTGCCAGCAGCCGGACTAGCGTCCCTCAAGAGACCCAGTACTTC. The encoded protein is CASSRTSVPQETQYF.

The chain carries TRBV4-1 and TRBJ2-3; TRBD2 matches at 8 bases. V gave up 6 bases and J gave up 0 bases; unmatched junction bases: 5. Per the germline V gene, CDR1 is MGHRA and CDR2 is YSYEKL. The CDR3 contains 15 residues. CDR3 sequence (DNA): TGCGCCAGCAGGGGCTTAGCGGGGAGCACAGATACGCAGTATTTT. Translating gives CASRGLAGSTDTQYF.

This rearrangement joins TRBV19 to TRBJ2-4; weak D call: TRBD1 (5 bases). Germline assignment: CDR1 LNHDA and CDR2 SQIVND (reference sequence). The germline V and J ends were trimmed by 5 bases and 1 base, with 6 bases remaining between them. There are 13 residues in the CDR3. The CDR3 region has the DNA TGTGCCAGTAGTCCAGGGGCCAAAAACATTCAGTACTTC. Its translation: CASSPGAKNIQYF.

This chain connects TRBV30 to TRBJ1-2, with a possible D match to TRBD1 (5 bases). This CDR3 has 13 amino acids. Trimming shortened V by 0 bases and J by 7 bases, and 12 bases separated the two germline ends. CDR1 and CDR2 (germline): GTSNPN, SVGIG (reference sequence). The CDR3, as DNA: TGTGCCTGGAGTGTCGATGGGGCTGGTGGCTACACCTTC. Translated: CAWSVDGAGGYTF.

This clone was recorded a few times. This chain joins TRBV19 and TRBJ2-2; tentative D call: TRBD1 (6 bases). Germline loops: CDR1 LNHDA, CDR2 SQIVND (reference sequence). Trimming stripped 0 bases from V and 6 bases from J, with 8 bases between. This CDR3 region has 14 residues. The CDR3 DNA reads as TGTGCCAGTAGTATAGATAGGGGGTCCGGGGAGCTGTTTTTT. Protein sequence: CASSIDRGSGELFF.

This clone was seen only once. The CDR3 reads CASSLPGMSSYEQYF. The CDR3 DNA follows: TGTGCCAGCAGCTTGCCAGGTATGAGCTCCTACGAGCAGTACTTC. J is TRBJ2-7 and V is TRBV5-4; D unresolved. The V gene's germline CDR1 is SGHNT and CDR2 YYREEE (reference sequence). V lost 1 base and J lost 0, with 11 bases in between. The CDR3 has 15 residues.

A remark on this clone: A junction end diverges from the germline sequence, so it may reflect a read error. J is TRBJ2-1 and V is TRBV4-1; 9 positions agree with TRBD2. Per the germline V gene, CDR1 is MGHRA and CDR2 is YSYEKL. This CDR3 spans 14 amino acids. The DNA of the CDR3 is TGTGCCAGCAGCCAGGCTAGCGGGAACAATGAGCAGTTCTTC. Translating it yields CASSQASGNNEQFF.

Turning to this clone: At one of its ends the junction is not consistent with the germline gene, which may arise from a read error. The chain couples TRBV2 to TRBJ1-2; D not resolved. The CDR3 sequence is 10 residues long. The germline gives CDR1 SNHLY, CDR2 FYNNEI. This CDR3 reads CASSVRHHIF. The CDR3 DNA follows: TGTGCCAGCAGTGTACGTCACCACATATTC.

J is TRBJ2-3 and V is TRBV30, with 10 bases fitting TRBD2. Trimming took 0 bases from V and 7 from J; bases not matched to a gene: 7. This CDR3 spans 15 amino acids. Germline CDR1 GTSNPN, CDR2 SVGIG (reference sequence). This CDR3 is CAWSVASGSANTQYF. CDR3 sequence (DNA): TGTGCCTGGAGTGTTGCTAGCGGGAGTGCAAATACGCAGTATTTT.

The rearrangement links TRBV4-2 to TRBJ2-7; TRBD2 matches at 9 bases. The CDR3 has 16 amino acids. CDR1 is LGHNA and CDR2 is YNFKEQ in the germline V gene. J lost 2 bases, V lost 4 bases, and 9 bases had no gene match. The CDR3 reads CASSPTTSGLTYEQYF. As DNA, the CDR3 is TGTGCCAGCAGCCCGACCACTAGCGGGCTTACCTACGAGCAGTACTTC.

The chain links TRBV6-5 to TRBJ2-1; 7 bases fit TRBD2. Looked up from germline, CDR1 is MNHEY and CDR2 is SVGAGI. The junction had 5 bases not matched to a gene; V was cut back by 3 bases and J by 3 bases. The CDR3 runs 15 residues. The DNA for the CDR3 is TGTGCCAGCAGTTATAGGTCTAGCGGCTACAATGAGCAGTTCTTC. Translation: CASSYRSSGYNEQFF.

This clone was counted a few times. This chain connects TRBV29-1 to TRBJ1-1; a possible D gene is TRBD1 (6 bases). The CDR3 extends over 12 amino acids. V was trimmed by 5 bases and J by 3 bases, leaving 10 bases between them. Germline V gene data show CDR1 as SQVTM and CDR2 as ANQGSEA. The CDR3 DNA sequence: TGCAGCGTTAATAAGGGGGACACTGAAGCTTTCTTT. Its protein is CSVNKGDTEAFF. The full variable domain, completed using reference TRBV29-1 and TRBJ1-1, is SAVISQKPSRDICQRGTSLTIQCQVDSQVTMMFWYRQQPGQSLTLIATANQGSEATYESGFVIDKFPISRPNLTFSTLTVSNMSPEDSSIYLCSVNKGDTEAFFGQGTRLTVV.